This TCR beta chain derives from a study of CD8 T cells in Susac syndrome. It was healthy donors who served as the controls, matched for age and sex. Findings and limits, study-wide: Only a relatively small number of individuals were included in the TCR sequencing and HLA analysis.

cDNA came from roughly 0.47 to 1 ug RNA primed by random hexamers. Amplification of TCR beta CDR3 was carried out by immunoSEQ multiplex PCR, which covered 54 Vbeta and 13 Jbeta segments. TCRdb re-derived calls from the immunoSEQ multiplex PCR reads in MiXCR, one entry per CDR3 protein. The data hold about 190,000 distinct CDR3 sequences, with over 85% observed a single time. As for this clonotype: The antigen is not known.

The CDR3 spans 15 residues. From germline, CDR1 is LNHDA and CDR2 SQIVND (reference sequence). V was trimmed by 0 bases and J by 7 bases, leaving 10 bases between them. The clonotype was recovered from a human donor in good health. The sequenced sample was CD4+ T cells from PBMCs. J is TRBJ2-6 and V is TRBV19, with a tentative D call TRBD2 (5 bases). This CDR3 reads CASSIDSGVANVLTF. CDR3 in DNA: TGTGCCAGTAGTATAGATTCCGGGGTCGCCAACGTCCTGACTTTC. The whole variable domain, remainder taken from reference TRBV19 and TRBJ2-6, is DGGITQSPKYLFRKEGQNVTLSCEQNLNHDAMYWYRQDPGQGLRLIYYSQIVNDFQKGDIAEGYSVSREKKESFPLTVTSAQKNPTAFYLCASSIDSGVANVLTFGAGSRLTVL.